One T cell receptor beta chain is described in this entry. No antigen is known for it. Possible read error: a much larger clone is one base away. This sample includes further DNA sequences coding for the same CDR3. CDR1 and CDR2 from the germline V gene are SNHLY and FYNNEI. The CDR3 contains 13 residues. V was pared by 4 bases and J by 2 bases, with 2 bases of the junction left unmatched. This entry comes from a study of metastatic and nonmetastatic thyroid tumors. At the level of the study: Repertoire comparison spanned blood and tumor or nodule tissue of malignant and benign thyroid patients. The study's findings and limits: Malignant tumors reportedly showed significantly higher TCR beta diversity than benign nodules in both blood and tumor.

Thyroid surgery took place with no prior treatment in any patient. TCRdb used MiXCR to call clones anew from the PCR reads. The sample carries approximately 82,000 clones, approximately 12% recorded once. The sequenced sample consisted of tumor tissue. This rearrangement joins TRBV2 to TRBJ2-7; 7 bases line up with TRBD1. The source is a female donor with papillary thyroid cancer or a benign thyroid nodule (not recorded which). Some clones in this sample may be carry-over from other donors' samples. This CDR3 is CASSVDRTYEQYF. CDR3 nucleotides: TGTGCCAGCAGTGTGGACAGGACCTACGAGCAGTACTTC.